This paragraph covers one T cell receptor (beta chain) sequence. Sequenced by immunoSEQ multiplex PCR; TCRdb stores in-frame clones only, minus some. The repertoire includes about 18,000 clones, approximately 82% of them detected once, and under 25% sits in the top ten. This record belongs to a study of somatic mutations in cytotoxic T cells in rheumatoid arthritis. Overall study: The authors flow-sorted some V beta antibody-stained T-cell populations at nearly 100% purity, including V beta1+ cells that they sequenced for TCRB.

This TCR was sampled from an adult with rheumatoid arthritis. Source material: CD8+ T cells sorted from blood.

The CDR3 region is CASIDEQSGTENTEAFF. CDR3 DNA sequence: TGTGCCAGTATAGACGAACAATCCGGGACAGAGAACACTGAAGCTTTCTTT. This rearrangement joins TRBV19 to TRBJ1-1; TRBD1 aligns across 7 bases. This CDR3 comprises 17 residues. The junction had 15 bases not matched to a gene; V was cut back by 7 bases and J by 1 base. Germline V lookup: CDR1 LNHDA, CDR2 SQIVND (reference sequence).